A selection of T cell receptor beta chains follows, all from one sample in a study of CD8 T cells in ankylosing spondylitis. TCRdb processed the 5' RACE reads anew with MiXCR; each CDR3 protein has one entry. The table records roughly 440,000 distinct CDR3 sequences, approximately 17% of them present only once. Sequenced input: blood, either unsorted or a sorted T cell fraction (not recorded which). The receptors shown here come from a male donor with ankylosing spondylitis. Both conserved end residues are part of each CDR3. Each record gives: D gene, V gene, clone size, J gene, CDR3 protein, CDR3 DNA. D genes are given only for firm matches. Size is stated for part of the rows, as once, few or many counts, or as a class when the clone is expanded.

>-|TRBV28|many|TRBJ1-4
CASSPGTAKVGKLFF
TGTGCCAGCAGTCCTGGGACGGCAAAGGTGGGGAAACTGTTTTTT
>-|TRBV20-1|-|TRBJ2-1
CSAISGRNNNEQFF
TGCAGTGCTATTAGCGGTCGAAATAACAATGAGCAGTTCTTC
>TRBD1|TRBV2|-|TRBJ1-6
CASSVLRDRANSPLHF
TGTGCCAGCAGTGTACTTAGGGACAGGGCTAATTCACCCCTCCACTTT
>TRBD2|TRBV5-1|few|TRBJ2-3
CASRNSGDSTDTQYF
TGCGCCAGCAGAAATAGCGGGGATAGCACAGATACGCAGTATTTT
>-|TRBV5-1|-|TRBJ1-5
CASRPGASFQPQHF
TGCGCCAGCCGTCCCGGGGCCAGCTTTCAGCCCCAGCATTTT
>-|TRBV6-1|many|TRBJ2-7
CASSPQGEYYEQYF
TGTGCCAGCAGCCCACAGGGAGAATACTACGAGCAGTACTTC
>-|TRBV5-1|few|TRBJ1-1
CASSGAVQNTEAFF
TGCGCCAGCAGCGGGGCTGTCCAGAACACTGAAGCTTTCTTT
>TRBD2|TRBV4-3|-|TRBJ2-1
CASSQAREDKQFF
TGCGCCAGCAGCCAGGCGCGGGAGGATAAGCAGTTCTTC
>TRBD1|TRBV20-1|-|TRBJ1-2
CSARDAGGSYGYTF
TGCAGTGCTAGAGATGCAGGGGGTTCCTATGGCTACACCTTC
>TRBD2|TRBV7-2|few|TRBJ2-2
CASNLASGEPGELFF
TGTGCCAGCAATCTCGCTAGCGGGGAGCCCGGGGAGCTGTTTTTT
>TRBD2|TRBV7-9|-|TRBJ2-1
CASSLQRGPSRNEQFF
TGTGCCAGCAGCTTACAGCGGGGGCCGTCGAGGAATGAGCAGTTCTTC
>-|TRBV7-6|few|TRBJ2-7
CASGGQFYEQYF
TGTGCCAGCGGGGGCCAGTTCTACGAGCAGTACTTC
>TRBD2|TRBV19|-|TRBJ2-7
CATKRTSDQDEQYF
TGTGCCACCAAAAGGACTAGCGATCAGGACGAGCAGTACTTC
>-|TRBV4-3|few|TRBJ1-1
CASSPQPVWGTEAFF
TGCGCCAGCAGCCCCCAACCTGTTTGGGGCACTGAAGCTTTCTTT
>-|TRBV5-1|few|TRBJ1-6
CASSSGSSSYNSPLHF
TGCGCCAGCAGCAGTGGTTCGAGCTCCTATAATTCACCCCTCCACTTT
>-|TRBV2|-|TRBJ2-5
CASSGTSGLGETQYF
TGTGCCAGCAGTGGAACCTCAGGGTTGGGAGAGACCCAGTACTTC
>-|TRBV18|-|TRBJ2-3
CASSPLISTDTQYF
TGTGCCAGCTCACCACTGATTAGCACAGATACGCAGTATTTT
>-|TRBV20-1|-|TRBJ2-6
CSARDRRAGANVLTF
TGCAGTGCTAGAGATCGCAGGGCTGGGGCCAACGTCCTGACTTTC
>-|TRBV19|-|TRBJ1-3
CASSTNSLSGNTIYF
TGTGCCAGTAGTACCAACAGCCTTTCTGGAAACACCATATATTTT
>-|TRBV9|few|TRBJ2-5
CASSVGEGETQYF
TGTGCCAGCAGCGTGGGGGAAGGAGAGACCCAGTACTTC
>TRBD2|TRBV14|-|TRBJ2-7
CASSLSGDYRYEQYF
TGTGCCAGCAGCCTTAGCGGGGACTACCGCTACGAGCAGTACTTC